These 13 T cell receptor beta chains share one sample of origin, sequenced in a study of blood T cell repertoires in COVID-19. Produced via immunoSEQ multiplex PCR; TCRdb's table is partial and in-frame only. Here the sample spans over 25,000 clones, roughly nine tenths being singletons. Material: peripheral blood. These receptors were collected from a man in his sixties or seventies with active COVID-19.

This rearrangement joins TRBV10-3 to TRBJ2-2, with 12 bases lining up with TRBD2. The CDR3 runs 16 residues. Trimming at V came to 7 bases and at J to 4 bases, leaving 7 bases not matched to a gene. Germline lookup yields CDR1 ENHRY and CDR2 SYGVKD. In DNA form, the CDR3 reads TGTGCCATCAAGGCTAGCGGGAGGGATACCACCGGGGAGCTGTTTTTT. Protein: CAIKASGRDTTGELFF.

The chain has TRBV6-5 and TRBJ1-2; 9 nucleotides agree with TRBD1. With 5 bases clipped from V and 6 bases from J, the junction kept 7 bases outside the gene matches. Per germline, CDR1 MNHEY and CDR2 SVGAGI. CDR3 size: 14 residues. CDR3 bases: TGTGCCAGCAGTCCCCGGGGACAGGGACATGGCTACACCTTC. Translated: CASSPRGQGHGYTF.

This chain joins TRBV7-2 and TRBJ1-6; D is unresolved. From germline, CDR1 is SGHTA and CDR2 FQGNSA. With 4 bases removed from V and 0 bases from J, the gap between germline ends came to 13 bases. The CDR3 length is 17 residues. The CDR3 bases are TGTGCCAGCAGCTCCTTTGGACTGAGCTCCTATAATTCACCCCTCCACTTT. Amino acids: CASSSFGLSSYNSPLHF.

This clone was seen a few times. The gene calls are TRBV3-1 (or the pseudogene TRBV3-2) and TRBJ1-1; tentative D call: TRBD1 (5 bases). The germline V gene encodes CDR1 LGHDT and CDR2 YNNKEL (reference sequence). This CDR3 spans 17 amino acids. With 3 bases removed from V and 1 base from J, the gap between germline ends came to 18 bases. This CDR3 reads CASSQDTMLRRNTEAFF. In DNA, the CDR3 is TGTGCCAGCAGCCAGGACACCATGCTCCGGAGGAACACTGAAGCTTTCTTT.

In its sample, this clone was seen once. V is TRBV5-1 and J is TRBJ2-7, with 7 bases lining up with TRBD2. CDR1 SGHRS and CDR2 YFSETQ come from the germline V gene. The ends lost 2 bases at V and 6 bases at J; junction bases unmatched: 11. The CDR3 has 15 residues. The CDR3 sequence is CASSLYSAGEGEQYF. CDR3 sequence (DNA): TGCGCCAGCAGCTTATATAGCGCGGGAGAAGGCGAGCAGTACTTC.

In this sample, this clone turned up once. This CDR3 is CASSQFGELFF. For the CDR3, the DNA is TGTGCCAGCAGTCAGTTCGGGGAGCTGTTTTTT. The rearrangement links TRBV2 to TRBJ2-2; D is undetermined. The V end was cut by 5 bases, the J end by 7 bases, with 5 bases between. The CDR3 is 11 amino acids. Germline V CDR1 and CDR2: SNHLY, FYNNEI.

The V call is TRBV6-1, the J call TRBJ2-7; D is perhaps TRBD1 (5 bases). Germline V gene lookup returns CDR1 MNHNS and CDR2 SASEGT. The ends were cut back, 2 bases at V and 3 bases at J, with 11 bases in the middle. The CDR3 is 14 amino acids. The CDR3: CASSEPTGHYEQYF. The DNA for the CDR3 is TGTGCCAGCAGTGAACCTACAGGACACTACGAGCAGTACTTC.

The chain has TRBV18 and TRBJ1-1; a weak D match, TRBD1 (6 bases). This CDR3 is 15 amino acids long. Trimming took off 3 bases at V and 3 bases at J, with 14 bases between the two ends. The germline V gene has CDR1 KGHSH and CDR2 LQKENI. The CDR3 nucleotides read TGTGCCAGCTCACCCCTTCAGGGGCCTGACACTGAAGCTTTCTTT. Protein: CASSPLQGPDTEAFF.

This clone has only a few counts. The V call is TRBV19, the J call TRBJ2-1; 10 bases match TRBD2. CDR1 LNHDA and CDR2 SQIVND come from the germline V gene (reference sequence). The CDR3 contains 14 residues. V gave up 4 bases and J gave up 9 bases; unmatched junction bases: 6. CDR3 nucleotide sequence: TGTGCCAGTAGTAGCCTAGCGGGAGCTAGTGAGCAGTTCTTC. Translation: CASSSLAGASEQFF.

V usage is TRBV27 and J usage is TRBJ2-6; no definite D call. CDR1 is MNHEY and CDR2 is SMNVEV in the germline V gene (reference sequence). The CDR3 totals 17 residues. Trimming took 4 bases from V and 0 from J, leaving 13 bases between them. The CDR3 nucleotides are TGTGCCAGCAGTTCTAAAGCTCAAATCTCTGGGGCCAACGTCCTGACTTTC. Protein product: CASSSKAQISGANVLTF.

In its sample, this clone was seen once. CDR3 sequence: CASSESGSGYNEQFF. The CDR3 DNA reads TGCGCCAGCAGTGAGTCCGGTAGCGGCTACAATGAGCAGTTCTTC. The J gene is TRBJ2-1, the V gene TRBV10-1; D may be TRBD2 (6 bases). CDR1 and CDR2 (germline): WNHNN, SYGVQD (reference sequence). The CDR3 sequence is 15 residues long. V was clipped by 0 bases and J by 3 bases, with 9 bases between them.

This clone was detected only a few times. The V and J genes are TRBV29-1 and TRBJ2-1; 8 bases match TRBD1. The CDR3 consists of 13 residues. Per germline, CDR1 SQVTM and CDR2 ANQGSEA. DNA for the CDR3: TGCACCTCTGGGGCAGGGGGCTTAAATGAGCAGTTCTTC. This codes for CTSGAGGLNEQFF.

The chain carries TRBV6-5 and TRBJ2-6; D gene ambiguous. The CDR3 length is 14 residues. Trimming took off 7 bases at V and 0 bases at J, with 7 bases between the two ends. Germline CDR1 reads MNHEY; CDR2 reads SVGAGI. Written as DNA, the CDR3 is TGTGCCAGCATTTCCTTCTCTGGGGCCAACGTCCTGACTTTC. Its translation: CASISFSGANVLTF.